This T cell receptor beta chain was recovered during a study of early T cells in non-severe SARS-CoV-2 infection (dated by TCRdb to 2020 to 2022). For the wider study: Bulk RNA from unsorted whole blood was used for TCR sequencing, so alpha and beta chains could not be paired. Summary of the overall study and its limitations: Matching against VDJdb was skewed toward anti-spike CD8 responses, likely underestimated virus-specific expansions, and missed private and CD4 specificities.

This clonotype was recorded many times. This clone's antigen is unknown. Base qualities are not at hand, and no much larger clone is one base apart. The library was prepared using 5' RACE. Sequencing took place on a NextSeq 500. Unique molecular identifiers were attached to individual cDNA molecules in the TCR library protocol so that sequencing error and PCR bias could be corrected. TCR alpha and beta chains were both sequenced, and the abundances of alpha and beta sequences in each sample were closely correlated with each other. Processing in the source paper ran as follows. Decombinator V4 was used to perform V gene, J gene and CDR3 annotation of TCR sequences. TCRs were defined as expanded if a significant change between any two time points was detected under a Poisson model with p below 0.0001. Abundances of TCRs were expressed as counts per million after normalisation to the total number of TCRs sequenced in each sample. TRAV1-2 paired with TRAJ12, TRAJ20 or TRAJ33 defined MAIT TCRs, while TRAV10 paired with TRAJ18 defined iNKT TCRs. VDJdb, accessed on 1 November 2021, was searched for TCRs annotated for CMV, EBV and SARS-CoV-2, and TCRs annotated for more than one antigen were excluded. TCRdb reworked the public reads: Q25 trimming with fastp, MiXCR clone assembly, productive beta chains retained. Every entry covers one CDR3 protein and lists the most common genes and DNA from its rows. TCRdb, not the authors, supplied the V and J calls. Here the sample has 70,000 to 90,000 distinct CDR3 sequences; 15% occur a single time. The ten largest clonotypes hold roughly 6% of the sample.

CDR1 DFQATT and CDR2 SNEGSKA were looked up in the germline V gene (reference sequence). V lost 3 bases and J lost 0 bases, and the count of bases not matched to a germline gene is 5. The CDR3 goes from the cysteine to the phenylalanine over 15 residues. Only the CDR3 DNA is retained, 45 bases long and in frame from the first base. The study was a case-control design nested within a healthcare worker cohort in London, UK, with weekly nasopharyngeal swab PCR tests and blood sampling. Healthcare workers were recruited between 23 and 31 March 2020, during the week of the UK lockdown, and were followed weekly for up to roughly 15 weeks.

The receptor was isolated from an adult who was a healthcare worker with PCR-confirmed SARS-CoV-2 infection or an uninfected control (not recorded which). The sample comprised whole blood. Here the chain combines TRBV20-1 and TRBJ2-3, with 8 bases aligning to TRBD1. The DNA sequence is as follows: TGCAGTGCTAGCAACAGGGGGGCTAGCACAGATACGCAGTATTTT. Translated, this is CSASNRGASTDTQYF.